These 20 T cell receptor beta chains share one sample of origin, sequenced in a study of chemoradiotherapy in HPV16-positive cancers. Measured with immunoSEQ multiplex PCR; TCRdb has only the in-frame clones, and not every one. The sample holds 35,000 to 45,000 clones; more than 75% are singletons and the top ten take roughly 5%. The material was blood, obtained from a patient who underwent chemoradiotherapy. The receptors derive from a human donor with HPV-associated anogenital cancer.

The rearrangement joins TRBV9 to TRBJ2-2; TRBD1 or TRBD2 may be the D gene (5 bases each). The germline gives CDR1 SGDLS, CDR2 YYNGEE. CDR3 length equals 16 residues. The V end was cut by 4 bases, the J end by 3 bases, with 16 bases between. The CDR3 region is CASSLWGGLDTGELFF. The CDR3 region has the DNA TGTGCCAGCAGCCTCTGGGGCGGGCTAGACACCGGGGAGCTGTTTTTT.

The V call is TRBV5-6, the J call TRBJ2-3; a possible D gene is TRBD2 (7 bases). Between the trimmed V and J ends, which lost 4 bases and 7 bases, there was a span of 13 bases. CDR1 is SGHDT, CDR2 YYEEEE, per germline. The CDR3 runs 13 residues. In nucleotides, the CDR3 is TGTGCCAGCAGCCGGAGGGGGGGGAATACGCAGTATTTT. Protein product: CASSRRGGNTQYF.

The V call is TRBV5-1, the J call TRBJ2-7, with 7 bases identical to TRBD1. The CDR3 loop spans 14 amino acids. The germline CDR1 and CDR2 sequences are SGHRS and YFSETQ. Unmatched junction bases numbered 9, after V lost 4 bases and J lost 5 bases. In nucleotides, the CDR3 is TGCGCCAGCAGCCAAAGACAGGGTCCCCACGAGCAGTACTTC. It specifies CASSQRQGPHEQYF.

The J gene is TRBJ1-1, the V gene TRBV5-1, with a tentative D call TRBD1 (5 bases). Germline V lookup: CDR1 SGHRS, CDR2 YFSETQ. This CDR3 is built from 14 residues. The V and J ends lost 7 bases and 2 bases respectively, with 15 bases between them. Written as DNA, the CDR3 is TGCGCCAGCGTCCGGGGGTCGGGCAACACTGAAGCTTTCTTT. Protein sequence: CASVRGSGNTEAFF.

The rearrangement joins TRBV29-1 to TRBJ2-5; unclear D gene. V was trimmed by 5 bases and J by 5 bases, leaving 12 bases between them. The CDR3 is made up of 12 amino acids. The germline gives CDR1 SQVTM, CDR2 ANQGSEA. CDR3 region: CSVTYSAETQYF. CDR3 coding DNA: TGCAGCGTTACTTACAGTGCTGAGACCCAGTACTTC.

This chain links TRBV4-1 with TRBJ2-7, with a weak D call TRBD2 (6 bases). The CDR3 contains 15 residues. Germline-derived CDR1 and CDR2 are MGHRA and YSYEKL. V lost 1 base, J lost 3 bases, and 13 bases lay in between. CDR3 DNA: TGCGCCAGCAGCCAAGGGGCCGGGAGAAACTACGAGCAGTACTTC. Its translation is CASSQGAGRNYEQYF.

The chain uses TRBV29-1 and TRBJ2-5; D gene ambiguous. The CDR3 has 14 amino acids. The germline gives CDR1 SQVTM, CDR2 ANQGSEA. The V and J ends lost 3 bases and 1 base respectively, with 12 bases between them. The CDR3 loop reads CSVDAEPAQETQYF. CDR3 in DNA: TGCAGCGTTGACGCTGAACCTGCCCAAGAGACCCAGTACTTC.

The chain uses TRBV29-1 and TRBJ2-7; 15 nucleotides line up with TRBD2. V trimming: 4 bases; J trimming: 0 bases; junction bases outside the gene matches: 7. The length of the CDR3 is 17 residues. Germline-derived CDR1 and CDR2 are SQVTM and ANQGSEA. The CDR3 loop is CSVVGTSGGTYSYEQYF. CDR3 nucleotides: TGCAGCGTTGTAGGGACTAGCGGGGGGACCTACTCCTACGAGCAGTACTTC.

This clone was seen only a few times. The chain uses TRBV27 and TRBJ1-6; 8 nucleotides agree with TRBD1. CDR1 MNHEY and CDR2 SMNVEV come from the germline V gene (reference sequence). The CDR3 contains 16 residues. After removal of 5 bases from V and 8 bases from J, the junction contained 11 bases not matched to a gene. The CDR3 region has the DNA TGTGCCAGCAGTCCATCAGGAGGACAGGGTTATTCACCCCTCCACTTT. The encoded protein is CASSPSGGQGYSPLHF.

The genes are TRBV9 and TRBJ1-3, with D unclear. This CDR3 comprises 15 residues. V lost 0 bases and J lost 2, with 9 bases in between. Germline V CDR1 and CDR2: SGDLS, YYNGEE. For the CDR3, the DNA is TGTGCCAGCAGCGTAGTATGGGAGCCTGGAAACACCATATATTTT. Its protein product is CASSVVWEPGNTIYF.

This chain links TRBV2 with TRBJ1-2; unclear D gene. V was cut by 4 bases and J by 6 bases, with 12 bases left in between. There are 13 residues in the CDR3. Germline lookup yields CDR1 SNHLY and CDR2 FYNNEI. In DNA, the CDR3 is TGTGCCAGCAGTGTTGGGGAGAGGAATGGCTACACCTTC. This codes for CASSVGERNGYTF. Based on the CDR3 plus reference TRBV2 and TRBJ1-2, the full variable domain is EPEVTQTPSHQVTQMGQEVILRCVPISNHLYFYWYRQILGQKVEFLVSFYNNEISEKSEIFDDQFSVERPDGSNFTLKIRSTKLEDSAMYFCASSVGERNGYTFGSGTRLTVV.

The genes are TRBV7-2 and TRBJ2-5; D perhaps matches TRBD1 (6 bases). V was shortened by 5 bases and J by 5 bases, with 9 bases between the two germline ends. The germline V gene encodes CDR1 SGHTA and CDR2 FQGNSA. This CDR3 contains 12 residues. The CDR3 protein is CASSQGLETQYF. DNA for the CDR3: TGTGCCAGCAGCCAGGGGTTGGAGACCCAGTACTTC.

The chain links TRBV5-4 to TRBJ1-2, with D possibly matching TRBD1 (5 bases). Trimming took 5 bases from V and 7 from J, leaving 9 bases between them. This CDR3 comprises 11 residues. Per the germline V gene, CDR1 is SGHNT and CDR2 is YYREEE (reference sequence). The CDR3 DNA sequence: TGTGCCAGCAGGGGGGTACGTGGCTACACCTTC. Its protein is CASRGVRGYTF.

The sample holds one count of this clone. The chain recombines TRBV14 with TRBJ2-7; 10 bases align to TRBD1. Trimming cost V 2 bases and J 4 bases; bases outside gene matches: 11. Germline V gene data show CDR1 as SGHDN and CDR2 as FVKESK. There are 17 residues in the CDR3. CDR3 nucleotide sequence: TGTGCCAGCAGCCAACTCGCCGGGACAGGGGTTTTTTACGAGCAGTACTTC. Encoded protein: CASSQLAGTGVFYEQYF.

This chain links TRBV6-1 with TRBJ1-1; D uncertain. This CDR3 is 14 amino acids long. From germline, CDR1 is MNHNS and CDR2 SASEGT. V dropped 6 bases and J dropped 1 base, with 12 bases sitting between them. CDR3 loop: CASREMAQNTEAFF. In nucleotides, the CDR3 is TGTGCCAGCAGAGAAATGGCTCAGAACACTGAAGCTTTCTTT.

The CDR3 is CASSQEQISYEQYF. The CDR3, as DNA: TGTGCCAGCAGCCAAGAGCAGATTTCCTACGAGCAGTACTTC. V gene TRBV14 combines with J gene TRBJ2-7; no firm D call. V was shortened by 0 bases and J by 1 base, with 7 bases between the two germline ends. Germline V gene lookup returns CDR1 SGHDN and CDR2 FVKESK. The CDR3 consists of 14 residues.

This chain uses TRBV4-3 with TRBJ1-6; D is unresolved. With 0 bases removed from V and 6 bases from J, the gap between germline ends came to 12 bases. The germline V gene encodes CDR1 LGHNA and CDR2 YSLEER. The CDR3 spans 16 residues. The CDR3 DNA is TGCGCCAGCAGCCAAGATCCTGGGAGGGTTAATTCACCCCTCCACTTT. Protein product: CASSQDPGRVNSPLHF.

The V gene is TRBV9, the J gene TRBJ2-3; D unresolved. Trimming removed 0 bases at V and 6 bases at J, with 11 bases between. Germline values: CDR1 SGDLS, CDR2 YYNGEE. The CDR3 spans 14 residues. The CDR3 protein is CASSVEALGDTQYF. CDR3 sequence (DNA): TGTGCCAGCAGCGTAGAGGCTCTCGGGGATACGCAGTATTTT. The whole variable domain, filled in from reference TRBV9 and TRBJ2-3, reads DSGVTQTPKHLITATGQRVTLRCSPRSGDLSVYWYQQSLDQGLQFLIQYYNGEERAKGNILERFSAQQFPDLHSELNLSSLELGDSALYFCASSVEALGDTQYFGPGTRLTVL.

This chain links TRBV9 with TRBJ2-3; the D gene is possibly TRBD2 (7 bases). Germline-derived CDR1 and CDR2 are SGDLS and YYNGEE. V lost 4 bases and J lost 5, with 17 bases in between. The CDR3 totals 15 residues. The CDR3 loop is CASSLRGGLGDTQYF. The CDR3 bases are TGTGCCAGCAGCTTGAGGGGGGGGTTGGGAGATACGCAGTATTTT.

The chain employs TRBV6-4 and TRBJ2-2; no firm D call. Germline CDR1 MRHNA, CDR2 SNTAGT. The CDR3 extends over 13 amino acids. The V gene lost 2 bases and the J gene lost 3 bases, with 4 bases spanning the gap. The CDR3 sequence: CASSDRDTGELFF. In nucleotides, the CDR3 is TGTGCCAGCAGTGACAGGGACACCGGGGAGCTGTTTTTT.